These 26 T cell receptor beta chains were all obtained from the same sample, sequenced in a study of T cells in Graves' hyperthyroidism and ophthalmopathy. RNA transcripts served as the template for amplifying TCR beta CDR3 regions. A first-round RT-PCR of the TCR CDR3 used the HTBI primer set. TCRdb passed the multiplex PCR reads through MiXCR, listing each CDR3 protein once. The sample consists of some 350,000 distinct CDR3 sequences, 15% to 19% of them appearing once. Sequencing input: blood. Every receptor here comes from a woman aged 18-29 years with Graves' hyperthyroidism that later progressed to Graves' ophthalmopathy.

The V gene is TRBV10-3, the J gene TRBJ1-5; no definite D call. The CDR3 loop spans 15 amino acids. Deletions cut 6 bases from V and 6 bases from J, with 18 bases between. The V gene's germline CDR1 is ENHRY and CDR2 SYGVKD. The CDR3 DNA reads as TGTGCCATCAGCGGGCAGGCCAAGGGAGGTCAGCCCCAGCATTTT. As protein: CAISGQAKGGQPQHF.

Only a few counts were recorded for this clonotype. The chain links TRBV19 to TRBJ2-1, with TRBD1 matching over 10 bases. In germline, CDR1 is LNHDA, CDR2 SQIVND (reference sequence). V lost 5 bases and J lost 7; bases outside the gene matches: 8. The CDR3 contains 15 residues. For the CDR3, the DNA is TGTGCCAGTAGTTCAGGGACAGGGGAGGTTAATGAGCAGTTCTTC. Amino acid sequence: CASSSGTGEVNEQFF.

Concerning this clonotype itself: This sequence may be a read error, since a much larger clone differs from it by one base. The genes are TRBV27 and TRBJ2-1, with TRBD1 as a possible D gene (5 bases). Per germline, CDR1 MNHEY and CDR2 SMNVEV (reference sequence). Trimming pared 4 bases from V and 10 bases from J, leaving 23 bases between. The CDR3 spans 16 residues. CDR3 sequence reads: CASSSPTRGANSEQFF. CDR3 DNA: TGTGCCAGCAGTTCCCCGACAAGGGGCGCGAATTCAGAGCAGTTCTTC.

This clonotype was recorded at least ten times. The gene calls are TRBV6-5 and TRBJ1-4; D is uncertain. V lost 2 bases and J 5 bases, leaving 9 bases between the germline ends. The CDR3 covers 14 residues. CDR1 is MNHEY, CDR2 SVGAGI, per germline. CDR3 sequence: CASSYGRRNEKLFF. CDR3 coding DNA: TGTGCCAGCAGTTACGGACGCAGGAATGAAAAACTGTTTTTT.

The sample holds a few counts of this clonotype. The chain has TRBV20-1 and TRBJ2-1; TRBD2 matches at 12 bases. The CDR3 extends over 16 amino acids. V shed 3 bases, J shed 4 bases, and the junction held 7 bases outside the gene matches. Germline V gene sequence: CDR1 DFQATT, CDR2 SNEGSKA (reference sequence). The CDR3 here is CSARSQTSGGYNEQFF. The CDR3 DNA follows: TGCAGTGCTAGGAGCCAGACTAGCGGGGGATACAATGAGCAGTTCTTC.

This clonotype was counted at least ten times. The chain employs TRBV7-2 and TRBJ1-3, with D uncertain. Trimming left V 2 bases short and J 0 bases short, with 8 bases between. Germline V gene lookup returns CDR1 SGHTA and CDR2 FQGNSA. The CDR3 covers 15 residues. The CDR3 spells CASSLSRSSGNTIYF. CDR3 coding DNA: TGTGCCAGCAGCTTAAGCAGAAGCTCTGGAAACACCATATATTTT.

The chain joins TRBV9 to TRBJ2-5; D is perhaps TRBD1 or TRBD2 (6 bases each). Germline assignment: CDR1 SGDLS and CDR2 YYNGEE. The V gene lost 0 bases and the J gene lost 1 base, with 10 bases spanning the gap. The CDR3 spans 15 residues. The CDR3 nucleotides read TGTGCCAGCAGCGTAGAGGAGGGGGGCCAAGAGACCCAGTACTTC. This codes for CASSVEEGGQETQYF.

This clonotype was counted between two and nine times. The chain uses TRBV28 and TRBJ1-5; 7 nucleotides agree with TRBD1. CDR1 MDHEN and CDR2 SYDVKM come from the germline V gene. This CDR3 has 13 amino acids. Trimming removed 10 bases from V and 4 bases from J; junction bases left unmatched: 7. CDR3 loop: CATRRQGNQPQHF. As DNA, the CDR3 is TGTGCCACTCGTAGACAGGGTAATCAGCCCCAGCATTTT.

The table lists this clonotype with many counts. V usage is TRBV6-1 and J usage is TRBJ2-7; 8 positions match TRBD2. The CDR3 totals 13 residues. The V segment lost 5 bases and the J segment 6 bases; nucleotides outside the gene matches: 6. The germline gives CDR1 MNHNS, CDR2 SASEGT. Written as DNA, the CDR3 is TGTGCCAGCAGTTCTTTAGCGGGATTCGAGCAGTACTTC. Its protein product is CASSSLAGFEQYF.

Many counts were recorded for this clonotype. J is TRBJ2-5 and V is TRBV11-2; D gene uncertain. Germline-derived CDR1 and CDR2 are SGHAT and FQNNGV. Deletions cut 0 bases from V and 7 bases from J, with 9 bases between. The CDR3 is made up of 13 amino acids. CDR3 region: CASSLEPPGTQYF. DNA of the CDR3: TGTGCCAGCAGCTTAGAGCCGCCCGGGACCCAGTACTTC.

The rearrangement links TRBV29-1 to TRBJ1-1; tentative D call: TRBD1 (5 bases). The CDR3 covers 14 residues. Germline CDR1 SQVTM, CDR2 ANQGSEA. Trimming took 0 bases from V and 5 from J, leaving 13 bases between them. CDR3 DNA sequence: TGCAGCGTTGAAGATGAGGCAGGGAGAACTGAAGCTTTCTTT. Amino acid sequence: CSVEDEAGRTEAFF.

This clonotype was seen a handful of times. The rearrangement joins TRBV10-3 to TRBJ2-3; D tentatively fits TRBD1 or TRBD2 (5 bases each). Germline V gene lookup returns CDR1 ENHRY and CDR2 SYGVKD. V dropped 2 bases and J dropped 3 bases, with 18 bases sitting between them. CDR3 size: 17 residues. The CDR3 coding sequence is TGTGCCATCAGTGAGGATGCAGGGAATGGGGGTACAGATACGCAGTATTTT. Its translation is CAISEDAGNGGTDTQYF.

The genes are TRBV5-6 and TRBJ2-6, with 12 bases lining up with TRBD2. Germline lookup yields CDR1 SGHDT and CDR2 YYEEEE. This CDR3 contains 17 residues. Trimming took 2 bases from V and 2 from J; bases not matched to a gene: 2. The CDR3 here is CASSFLAGGPGANVLTF. The CDR3, as DNA: TGTGCCAGCAGCTTTCTAGCGGGAGGGCCTGGGGCCAACGTCCTGACTTTC.

The chain employs TRBV6-1 and TRBJ1-5; maybe TRBD1 (5 bases). Trimming cost V 11 bases and J 2 bases, with 13 bases left between them. Germline lookup yields CDR1 MNHNS and CDR2 SASEGT. The CDR3 is made up of 13 amino acids. CDR3 residues: CAGGRDGNQPQHF. As DNA, the CDR3 is TGTGCCGGTGGCAGGGATGGCAATCAGCCCCAGCATTTT.

This chain connects TRBV27 to TRBJ2-2; 8 bases agree with TRBD1. Germline V gene data show CDR1 as MNHEY and CDR2 as SMNVEV (reference sequence). Losses at the gene ends were 5 bases for V and 9 bases for J; bases not matched to a gene: 14. The CDR3 runs to 16 residues. CDR3 coding DNA: TGTGCCAGCAGTGCATCAGGGGGCACTGGAACCCGGGAGCTGTTTTTT. Amino acid sequence: CASSASGGTGTRELFF.

This clonotype has a count of ten or more. The J gene is TRBJ1-1, the V gene TRBV29-1; D is ambiguous. Germline V gene lookup returns CDR1 SQVTM and CDR2 ANQGSEA. V was clipped by 5 bases and J by 3 bases, with 13 bases between them. The CDR3 has 13 amino acids. CDR3 sequence: CSVLTVLDTEAFF. The CDR3 nucleotides are TGCAGCGTTCTAACAGTTCTCGACACTGAAGCTTTCTTT.

This clonotype was counted at least ten times. V and J are TRBV7-2 and TRBJ2-7; 10 bases agree with TRBD2. J was trimmed by 3 bases and V by 4 bases; bases with no gene match: 6. The CDR3 totals 15 residues. CDR1 is SGHTA, CDR2 FQGNSA, per germline. The CDR3 loop reads CASSYTSGKGYEQYF. The CDR3 nucleotides are TGTGCCAGCAGCTACACTAGCGGGAAGGGCTACGAGCAGTACTTC.

Only a few counts were recorded for this clonotype. This chain uses TRBV5-4 with TRBJ2-7; 11 nucleotides match TRBD1. The V gene's germline CDR1 is SGHNT and CDR2 YYREEE (reference sequence). Trimming took 3 bases from V and 6 from J; bases not matched to a gene: 5. The CDR3 covers 14 residues. In nucleotides, the CDR3 is TGTGCCAGCAGCTCCGGGACAGGGGGTTCCGAGCAGTACTTC. Its protein product is CASSSGTGGSEQYF.

This clonotype was recorded only once. The rearrangement joins TRBV20-1 to TRBJ2-3, with no clear D. This CDR3 region has 15 residues. Germline CDR1 and CDR2: DFQATT and SNEGSKA (reference sequence). CDR3 nucleotide sequence: TGCAGGCTGGGTGCGTTCGGCGTCGGCGCAGATACGCAGTATTTT. It codes for CRLGAFGVGADTQYF.

This clonotype occurred many times. The chain has TRBV3-1 and TRBJ2-1; TRBD2 agrees at 12 bases. Germline V gene lookup returns CDR1 LGHDT and CDR2 YNNKEL (reference sequence). V was pared by 4 bases and J by 7 bases, with 5 bases of the junction left unmatched. This CDR3 contains 15 residues. The CDR3: CASSPTSGRWNEQFF. In DNA form, the CDR3 reads TGTGCCAGCAGCCCCACTAGCGGGAGGTGGAATGAGCAGTTCTTC.

Details on this clonotype: A much larger clone differs by one base, so this may be a read error. This chain connects TRBV28 to TRBJ2-5; no definite D call. Trimming cost V 4 bases and J 4 bases, with 13 bases left between them. This CDR3 region has 14 residues. Germline loops: CDR1 MDHEN, CDR2 SYDVKM. In nucleotides, the CDR3 is TGTGCCAGCAGTTCCGAAGAGGTTGGAGAGACCCAGTACTTC. Translating gives CASSSEEVGETQYF.

The table lists this clonotype with many counts. This rearrangement joins TRBV6-1 to TRBJ2-3; D call uncertain. V dropped 0 bases and J dropped 2 bases, with 9 bases sitting between them. The CDR3 has 15 residues. The V gene's germline CDR1 is MNHNS and CDR2 SASEGT. CDR3 sequence: CASSEAHGPTDTQYF. In DNA form, the CDR3 reads TGTGCCAGCAGTGAAGCGCACGGACCCACAGATACGCAGTATTTT.

This clonotype was seen more than once but under ten times. The chain joins TRBV20-1 to TRBJ1-1, with D maybe TRBD1 (6 bases). Germline V gene sequence: CDR1 DFQATT, CDR2 SNEGSKA (reference sequence). V lost 6 bases and J 8 bases, leaving 25 bases between the germline ends. This CDR3 spans 15 amino acids. The CDR3 DNA reads as TGCAGTGCAAGAACCGACAGGACGCTAGATTCAGAAGCTTTCTTT. It yields the protein CSARTDRTLDSEAFF.

V usage is TRBV19 and J usage is TRBJ1-1; no firm D call. The CDR3 extends over 13 amino acids. Germline CDR1 and CDR2: LNHDA and SQIVND (reference sequence). V gave up 2 bases and J gave up 4 bases, with 8 bases separating them. Here the CDR3 reads CASSISDGTEAFF. CDR3 nucleotides: TGTGCCAGTAGTATATCAGATGGCACTGAAGCTTTCTTT.

This clonotype was counted ten times or more. V gene TRBV2 combines with J gene TRBJ2-2; weak D call: TRBD2 (7 bases). Trimming removed 6 bases from V and 6 bases from J, with 14 bases in between. Germline values: CDR1 SNHLY, CDR2 FYNNEI. The CDR3 is 14 residues long. The CDR3 here is CASRYSGGPGELFF. The DNA of the CDR3 is TGTGCCAGCAGATACTCCGGGGGGCCCGGGGAGCTGTTTTTT.

This clonotype came up many times. This chain joins TRBV28 and TRBJ1-1, with a tentative D call TRBD1 (5 bases). The CDR3 is 14 residues long. V lost 2 bases, J lost 10 bases, and 17 bases lay in between. Germline V gene data show CDR1 as MDHEN and CDR2 as SYDVKM. CDR3 coding DNA: TGTGCCAGCAGTTTAGAGTCGGGACCCCACCTAGCTTTCTTT. Translation gives CASSLESGPHLAFF.